This T cell receptor (beta chain) was captured by sequencing in a study of T cell responses to AZD1222 COVID-19 vaccine. Study-wide points: Along spike, vaccine-associated CD4 TCRs were found throughout, with dominance at 160-218 and 743-854. White British ancestry dominated among donors, who included more females, and clonal diversity was possibly underestimated.

Data came from immunoSEQ multiplex PCR; TCRdb stores just in-frame clones and leaves some out. Counted here are about 130,000 clones, roughly 93% occurring once; the ten biggest clones make up less than 1.3%. The V end lost 0 bases, the J end lost 2 bases, and 2 bases lay between the germline ends. This CDR3 has 11 amino acids. From germline, CDR1 is DFQATT and CDR2 SNEGSKA (reference sequence). Turning to this clone: Antigen: not known.

The TCR was taken from an adult who received the AZD1222 COVID-19 vaccine. The chain combines TRBV20-1 with TRBJ2-7, with unresolved D. The sequencing here drew on peripheral blood, taken 28 days after the second AZD1222 dose. Here the CDR3 DNA reads TGCAGTGCTAGAGACCCCTACGAGCAGTACTTC. It is translated as CSARDPYEQYF.